Presented here are 30 T cell receptor beta chains from one specimen sequenced in a study of shared clonotypes between healthy human individuals. Produced via immunoSEQ multiplex PCR; TCRdb's table is partial and in-frame only. The sample records about 2.4 million clones, 93% being singletons. The sample was naive CD4+ T cells from PBMCs. The subset here: CD45RA+ positively selected. The source is a man aged 18 to 30 in good health. Some clones in this sample may be carry-over from other donors' samples.

The chain employs TRBV7-9 and TRBJ2-5, with D perhaps matching TRBD2 (8 bases). The CDR3 covers 16 residues. CDR1 is SEHNR and CDR2 is FQNEAQ in the germline V gene (reference sequence). V shed 2 bases and J shed 5 bases, with 18 bases lying between them. CDR3 in amino acids: CASSLSPGGGSETQYF. The CDR3 DNA reads as TGTGCCAGCAGCTTATCCCCGGGAGGGGGCTCGGAGACCCAGTACTTC.

The V call is TRBV7-2, the J call TRBJ1-4, with 8 bases matching TRBD1. CDR3 length: 15 amino acids. Germline loops: CDR1 SGHTA, CDR2 FQGNSA. Unmatched junction bases numbered 2, after V lost 3 bases and J lost 2 bases. CDR3 DNA sequence: TGTGCCAGCAGCTTGACAGGGGCCACTAATGAAAAACTGTTTTTT. Its protein product is CASSLTGATNEKLFF.

This chain uses TRBV6-5 with TRBJ1-2, with 10 bases identical to TRBD1. CDR1 and CDR2 (germline): MNHEY, SVGAGI. The CDR3 sequence is 15 residues long. V dropped 3 bases and J dropped 5; count of bases not matched to a gene: 6. The CDR3 region has the DNA TGTGCCAGCAGTTATGAAGGGACAGGGGAATATGGCTACACCTTC. It codes for CASSYEGTGEYGYTF.

The chain carries TRBV18 and TRBJ2-7, with a weak D call TRBD2 (5 bases). CDR1 is KGHSH and CDR2 is LQKENI in the germline V gene. Trimming cost V 3 bases and J 6 bases, with 12 bases left between them. The CDR3 length is 13 residues. CDR3 region: CASSPTTVGEQYF. The CDR3 DNA follows: TGTGCCAGCTCACCGACTACTGTCGGCGAGCAGTACTTC.

The CDR3 protein is CASSLDSTSGGYTF. The CDR3 nucleotides read TGCGCCAGCAGCTTGGATTCAACCAGTGGGGGCTACACCTTC. This rearrangement joins TRBV5-1 to TRBJ1-2; D is unresolved. The germline V gene has CDR1 SGHRS and CDR2 YFSETQ. Trimming cost V 0 bases and J 8 bases, with 14 bases left between them. This CDR3 has 14 amino acids.

V is TRBV20-1 and J is TRBJ1-2; D gene uncertain. Germline assignment: CDR1 DFQATT and CDR2 SNEGSKA (reference sequence). This CDR3 is built from 11 residues. CDR3 DNA sequence: TGCAGCGCTCACGACGTCGGAGGCTACACCTTC. This codes for CSAHDVGGYTF.

The J gene is TRBJ2-3, the V gene TRBV5-4; D unresolved. The CDR3 consists of 13 residues. Germline V CDR1 and CDR2: SGHNT, YYREEE (reference sequence). Trimming took off 0 bases at V and 7 bases at J, with 9 bases between the two ends. The CDR3 is CASSLGQENTQYF. CDR3 bases: TGTGCCAGCAGCTTGGGGCAGGAAAATACGCAGTATTTT.

About this clone: The identical CDR3 is also encoded by other nucleotide sequences in the sample. The genes are TRBV28 and TRBJ2-1; D call uncertain. CDR1 is MDHEN and CDR2 is SYDVKM in the germline V gene. V lost 6 bases and J 0 bases, leaving 12 bases between the germline ends. The length of the CDR3 is 15 residues. In nucleotides, the CDR3 is TGTGCCAGCAGGCCCGGCGGAAGCTCCTACAATGAGCAGTTCTTC. As protein: CASRPGGSSYNEQFF.

This chain links TRBV30 with TRBJ2-5; no reliable D call. Trimming left V 2 bases short and J 7 bases short, with 23 bases between. CDR1 and CDR2 from the germline V gene are GTSNPN and SVGIG (reference sequence). The CDR3 is made up of 16 amino acids. CDR3 sequence reads: CAWSNWVGQALGTQYF. The CDR3 DNA is TGTGCCTGGAGTAATTGGGTTGGCCAGGCATTAGGGACCCAGTACTTC.

The V and J genes are TRBV5-1 and TRBJ1-2; D is possibly TRBD1 (5 bases). Trimming left V 7 bases short and J 2 bases short, with 18 bases between. The CDR3 sequence is 15 residues long. Germline CDR1 SGHRS, CDR2 YFSETQ. CDR3 bases: TGCGCCAGCCGACTTGCGACAGATTTAAACTATGGCTACACCTTC. This sequence encodes CASRLATDLNYGYTF. Full variable domain (rest looked up from reference TRBV5-1 and TRBJ1-2): KAGVTQTPRYLIKTRGQQVTLSCSPISGHRSVSWYQQTPGQGLQFLFEYFSETQRNKGNFPGRFSGRQFSNSRSEMNVSTLELGDSALYLCASRLATDLNYGYTFGSGTRLTVV.

CDR3 DNA: TGTGCCAGCACCCCGAATTTAGAAGGCGAGCAGTACTTC. Encoded protein: CASTPNLEGEQYF. This chain joins TRBV4-2 and TRBJ2-7; D remains ambiguous. This CDR3 comprises 13 residues. V lost 7 bases to trimming and J lost 6 bases, with 16 bases between them. Germline CDR1 is LGHNA and CDR2 is YNFKEQ.

V and J are TRBV5-6 and TRBJ1-1; no definite D call. Germline-derived CDR1 and CDR2 are SGHDT and YYEEEE. The V end was cut by 2 bases, the J end by 3 bases, with 8 bases between. CDR3 size: 13 residues. The CDR3 reads CASSFDGYTEAFF. The CDR3, as DNA: TGTGCCAGCAGCTTTGACGGCTACACTGAAGCTTTCTTT.

This chain uses TRBV27 with TRBJ2-2, with TRBD1 matching over 7 bases. With V trimmed by 6 bases and J by 6 bases, 10 bases remained unmatched. CDR3 length: 15 residues. Germline CDR1 is MNHEY and CDR2 is SMNVEV (reference sequence). The CDR3 DNA follows: TGTGCCAGCAGGAGAAGACAGGGCCGGGCCGGGGAGCTGTTTTTT. Residues: CASRRRQGRAGELFF.

This sequence joins TRBV6-5 and TRBJ1-4; D remains ambiguous. Trimming left V 8 bases short and J 7 bases short, with 8 bases between. The CDR3 runs to 11 residues. Germline CDR1 MNHEY, CDR2 SVGAGI. CDR3 nucleotides: TGTGCCAGCGAGAGCGGTGAAAAACTGTTTTTT. Translating it yields CASESGEKLFF.

The chain has TRBV18 and TRBJ1-1, with 7 bases fitting TRBD1. Trimming cost V 5 bases and J 3 bases; bases outside gene matches: 12. CDR1 is KGHSH and CDR2 is LQKENI in the germline V gene. The CDR3 consists of 16 residues. The CDR3 DNA follows: TGTGCCAGCTCAGTAAACAGGGGAATGCAGGACACTGAAGCTTTCTTT. Protein: CASSVNRGMQDTEAFF.

The genes are TRBV29-1 and TRBJ2-5; D is perhaps TRBD1 or TRBD2 (5 bases each). This CDR3 has 11 residues. Deletions cut 7 bases from V and 0 bases from J, with 6 bases between. The germline V gene has CDR1 SQVTM and CDR2 ANQGSEA. CDR3 DNA sequence: TGCAGCGGGGGGTACCAAGAGACCCAGTACTTC. The encoded protein is CSGGYQETQYF. Full variable domain (remainder filled in from reference TRBV29-1 and TRBJ2-5): SAVISQKPSRDICQRGTSLTIQCQVDSQVTMMFWYRQQPGQSLTLIATANQGSEATYESGFVIDKFPISRPNLTFSTLTVSNMSPEDSSIYLCSGGYQETQYFGPGTRLLVL.

This clone was seen only once. The CDR3 region is CASSLSALPSYEQYF. The CDR3, as DNA: TGTGCCAGCAGCTTGTCGGCTCTCCCCTCCTACGAGCAGTACTTC. This chain connects TRBV5-8 to TRBJ2-7; D not certain. The germline V and J ends were trimmed by 1 base and 0 bases, with 11 bases remaining between them. The CDR3 sequence is 15 residues long. Germline values: CDR1 SGHTS, CDR2 YDEGEE.

This clone was observed a single time. The chain links TRBV27 to TRBJ2-3; maybe TRBD2 (6 bases). V gave up 8 bases and J gave up 2 bases, with 8 bases separating them. There are 12 residues in the CDR3. The germline V gene encodes CDR1 MNHEY and CDR2 SMNVEV (reference sequence). CDR3 residues: CASGLTTDTQYF. The CDR3, as DNA: TGTGCCAGCGGACTAACCACAGATACGCAGTATTTT.

This clone was seen only once. The chain carries TRBV18 and TRBJ2-7; 13 positions agree with TRBD2. Germline V gene lookup returns CDR1 KGHSH and CDR2 LQKENI. This CDR3 comprises 17 residues. Trimming removed 2 bases from V and 0 bases from J; junction bases left unmatched: 4. The CDR3 nucleotides read TGTGCCAGCTCACCAGGGACTAGCGGGACGGTCTCCTACGAGCAGTACTTC. Translated, it gives CASSPGTSGTVSYEQYF.

This CDR3 reads CASSEIAGAAYNEQFF. The CDR3 DNA follows: TGTGCCAGCAGTGAAATAGCGGGAGCTGCTTACAATGAGCAGTTCTTC. The chain uses TRBV9 and TRBJ2-1, with 9 bases identical to TRBD2. The CDR3 runs 16 residues. V was pared by 5 bases and J by 4 bases, with 10 bases of the junction left unmatched. Germline V gene lookup returns CDR1 SGDLS and CDR2 YYNGEE.

The chain recombines TRBV6-6 with TRBJ2-5; 9 nucleotides agree with TRBD2. The germline CDR1 and CDR2 sequences are MNHNY and SVGAGI (reference sequence). V was clipped by 6 bases and J by 2 bases; unmatched bases: 10. The CDR3 totals 16 residues. As DNA, the CDR3 is TGTGCCAGCAGCCTGAAGGCTAGCGGGGTACAAGAGACCCAGTACTTC. Protein product: CASSLKASGVQETQYF.

The chain combines TRBV6-5 with TRBJ2-1, with D perhaps assigned TRBD1 or TRBD2 (6 bases each). CDR1 and CDR2 (germline): MNHEY, SVGAGI. CDR3 length equals 14 residues. Trimming removed 6 bases at V and 6 bases at J, with 15 bases between. In DNA form, the CDR3 reads TGTGCCAGCAGGGGGGGCTTTCTAGGCAATGAGCAGTTCTTC. Its protein product is CASRGGFLGNEQFF.

The J gene is TRBJ2-1, the V gene TRBV7-3; 11 bases map to TRBD2. V was clipped by 5 bases and J by 15 bases; unmatched bases: 12. The CDR3 has 14 residues. Germline V lookup: CDR1 SGHTA, CDR2 FQGTGA. The CDR3 DNA follows: TGTGCCAGCAGCCCCTTAGCGGGAGGGCCTTTGCGGTTCTTC. Translation gives CASSPLAGGPLRFF.

V and J are TRBV4-3 and TRBJ2-2, with D maybe TRBD1 (6 bases). The CDR3 has 15 amino acids. The V end was cut by 5 bases, the J end by 3 bases, with 13 bases between. Germline CDR1 LGHNA, CDR2 YSLEER. The CDR3 coding sequence is TGCGCCAGCAGCGGTACAGGGTTATACACCGGGGAGCTGTTTTTT. Translated, it gives CASSGTGLYTGELFF.

The V call is TRBV7-2, the J call TRBJ2-1, with 11 bases lining up with TRBD2. After removal of 5 bases from V and 10 bases from J, the junction contained 10 bases not matched to a gene. In germline, CDR1 is SGHTA, CDR2 FQGNSA. The CDR3 totals 15 residues. CDR3 sequence reads: CASSLSSGRTREQFF. As DNA, the CDR3 is TGTGCCAGCAGCCTCTCTAGCGGGAGGACGCGGGAGCAGTTCTTC.

The chain links TRBV7-9 to TRBJ2-7, with TRBD1 matching 12 bases. CDR1 is SEHNR and CDR2 is FQNEAQ in the germline V gene (reference sequence). The CDR3 is 15 amino acids. With 3 bases clipped from V and 5 bases from J, the junction kept 5 bases outside the gene matches. The CDR3 DNA follows: TGTGCCAGCAGCTTCCTAGGGACAGGGGGCGACGAGCAGTACTTC. Protein sequence: CASSFLGTGGDEQYF.

The chain has TRBV4-2 and TRBJ2-5; TRBD1 might be the D (7 bases). Germline V lookup: CDR1 LGHNA, CDR2 YNFKEQ. The germline V and J ends were trimmed by 0 bases and 2 bases, with 13 bases remaining between them. The CDR3 sequence is 16 residues long. This CDR3 is CASSQDPQGGQETQYF. DNA for the CDR3: TGTGCCAGCAGCCAAGATCCCCAGGGGGGTCAAGAGACCCAGTACTTC.

This clone is a singleton in its sample. The gene calls are TRBV4-1 and TRBJ2-2; D perhaps matches TRBD2 (5 bases). CDR3 size: 16 residues. Per the germline V gene, CDR1 is MGHRA and CDR2 is YSYEKL. Trimming took off 2 bases at V and 1 base at J, with 11 bases between the two ends. The CDR3 protein is CASSQPGRVNTGELFF. DNA of the CDR3: TGCGCCAGCAGCCAACCTGGGCGGGTGAACACCGGGGAGCTGTTTTTT.

The chain carries TRBV7-9 and TRBJ2-6, with no clear D. This CDR3 has 17 residues. V was pared by 3 bases and J by 0 bases, with 12 bases between. CDR1 is SEHNR, CDR2 FQNEAQ, per germline (reference sequence). The CDR3 here is CASSFNRPSSGANVLTF. DNA for the CDR3: TGTGCCAGCAGCTTCAACCGACCGAGCTCTGGGGCCAACGTCCTGACTTTC.

This chain connects TRBV30 to TRBJ1-3; D remains ambiguous. Trimming left V 1 base short and J 2 bases short, with 12 bases between. Germline V lookup: CDR1 GTSNPN, CDR2 SVGIG (reference sequence). The CDR3 extends over 15 amino acids. Here the CDR3 reads CAWSAGISPGNTIYF. CDR3 nucleotide sequence: TGTGCCTGGAGTGCCGGCATCTCCCCTGGAAACACCATATATTTT. The full variable domain, completed using reference TRBV30 and TRBJ1-3, is SQTIHQWPATLVQPVGSPLSLECTVEGTSNPNLYWYRQAAGRGLQLLFYSVGIGQISSEVPQNLSASRPQDRQFILSSKKLLLSDSGFYLCAWSAGISPGNTIYFGEGSWLTVV.